At least ten counts were recorded for the clone carrying this TCR beta chain. The antigen is not known. CDR3 length: 15 amino acids. The germline gives CDR1 SGHNT, CDR2 YYREEE (reference sequence). V was pared by 0 bases and J by 4 bases, with 12 bases between. The data originate from a study of T cells after yellow fever vaccination. Study-wide findings and caveats: By day 5 rather than day 15, the secondary response had peaked, though it was weaker. Clonotypes found in both CD4 and CD8 compartments made up a small share. Researchers cautioned that FACS-sorted repertoires could harbor abundant clonotypes contaminating from the bulk population.

Template switching with 5'RACE generated the TCR cDNA and added a universal primer site and UMIs. TCRdb re-analysed the 5' RACE reads in MiXCR, keeping a single row per CDR3 protein. The table shows under 250,000 distinct CDR3 sequences, with approximately 3% occurring only once. The origin of this receptor is a man between 18 and 35 years old who received the YFV17D yellow fever vaccine. This chain uses TRBV5-4 with TRBJ2-3; D possibly corresponds to TRBD1 (5 bases). The source material was CD4+ T cells sorted from PBMCs, sampled 10 days after the yellow fever booster vaccination. CDR3 amino acids: CASSLEAVRADTQYF. The CDR3 DNA follows: TGTGCCAGCAGCTTGGAGGCAGTCAGGGCAGATACGCAGTATTTT.